The entry below describes one T cell receptor beta chain. As handled by the study authors: Amplification of reference gene primers was used by the study to estimate nucleated cell counts. Sequencing used immunoSEQ multiplex PCR; TCRdb keeps in-frame clones, though not all of them. From that table come the V and J calls and clone size; the DNA was used to work out D and trimming. The sample comprises about 45,000 clones, 70% to 80% of which are singletons, and over 15% rests with the top ten. These data come from a study of blood T cell repertoires in COVID-19. Study as a whole: COVID-19 samples from acute and convalescent phases originated in the United States, Italy and Spain. PBMCs, B-cell-depleted T cells, or T cells provided the cDNA or gDNA that made up the material.

The sequence was obtained from a man in his sixties or seventies with acute or convalescent COVID-19. Input material: peripheral blood.

The CDR3 reads CASSLAGETVSSYGYTF. For the CDR3, the DNA is TGCGCCAGCAGCTTGGCAGGGGAAACAGTCTCCTCCTATGGCTACACCTTC. The V call is TRBV5-1, the J call TRBJ1-2; TRBD1 is a possible D gene (6 bases). V dropped 0 bases and J dropped 4 bases, with 19 bases sitting between them. The CDR3 is 17 residues long. Germline V gene sequence: CDR1 SGHRS, CDR2 YFSETQ. Based on the CDR3 plus reference TRBV5-1 and TRBJ1-2, the full variable domain is KAGVTQTPRYLIKTRGQQVTLSCSPISGHRSVSWYQQTPGQGLQFLFEYFSETQRNKGNFPGRFSGRQFSNSRSEMNVSTLELGDSALYLCASSLAGETVSSYGYTFGSGTRLTVV.